This record concerns one TCR beta chain sequence. The germline V and J ends were trimmed by 9 bases and 8 bases, with 22 bases remaining between them. The CDR3 consists of 15 residues. The germline CDR1 and CDR2 sequences are MNHEY and SMNVEV (reference sequence). As processed by the authors: Amplified reference gene primers provided the basis for estimating nucleated cell counts. Profiled with immunoSEQ multiplex PCR; TCRdb holds only in-frame clones, not every one. V and J calls and clone size are given by that table; D and trimming were obtained from the DNA. The sample holds fewer than 250,000 clones, almost 85% seen once. The sample comes from a study of blood T cell repertoires in COVID-19. Study at large: In each case, the material was cDNA or gDNA derived from T cells, B-cell-depleted T cells, or PBMCs.

The chain is built from TRBV27 and TRBJ1-4; perhaps TRBD1 as D (5 bases). The specimen was peripheral blood. This receptor was obtained from an older woman with active or convalescent COVID-19. CDR3 loop: CASGTTRQIFEKLFF. The DNA for the CDR3 is TGTGCCAGTGGGACTACGAGGCAGATCTTCGAAAAACTGTTTTTT.